The subject of this entry is one TCR beta chain. Its antigen is not identified. As the CDR3 is not closed by the conserved phenylalanine or tryptophan, this likely results from a read error. Trimming pared 3 bases from V and 10 bases from J, leaving 19 bases between. Germline V gene sequence: CDR1 DFQATT, CDR2 SNEGSKA (reference sequence). The CDR3 sequence is 13 residues long. This sample's RNA came from whole unsorted tissue. Distant lung tissue was collected more than 3 cm away from the tumor edge. Between August and November 2014, newly diagnosed, chemotherapy-naive lung cancer patients underwent thoracic surgery in China. The data were obtained in a study of tumor and adjacent non-tumor tissue in lung cancer. Three rounds of nested PCR, following a modified ARM-PCR protocol, produced the TCRbeta library. TCRdb re-called the multiplex PCR reads through MiXCR, storing one row per CDR3 protein. The top ten clones hold roughly 18% of a sample with 90,000 to 120,000 distinct CDR3 sequences, roughly two thirds of them seen once.

Overall study results and limits: Tumor repertoires had a smaller top 100 clone share than normal lung. TCR diversity was significantly greater in tumor than normal lung tissue.

This clonotype was sampled from a man aged 25-45 years with non-small cell lung cancer. The specimen sequenced was distant non-tumor lung tissue. The J gene is TRBJ2-7, the V gene TRBV20-1; perhaps TRBD2 as D (6 bases). The CDR3 is CSASGHAGSEQYL. The CDR3, as DNA: TGCAGTGCTAGCGGACACGCCGGGAGCGAACAGTACTTA.